This entry features one TCR beta chain sequence. The CDR3 contains 17 residues. Germline CDR1 is SGHDT and CDR2 is YYEEEE. V gave up 4 bases and J gave up 0 bases; unmatched junction bases: 8. With 60 Vbeta and 13 Jbeta primers, the PCR was carried out. Sequencing was performed with immunoSEQ multiplex PCR; in TCRdb, only in-frame clones are kept and a portion is missing. The data hold over 120,000 clones, with 75% to 90% observed a single time. This entry is derived from a study of cytomegalovirus exposure and HLA in healthy donors. Material: PBMCs. The source is a woman younger than 45 in good health and CMV-seronegative. The chain joins TRBV5-6 to TRBJ2-1, with TRBD1 matching 9 bases. The CDR3, as DNA: TGTGCCAGCAGCCCAGGGACAGGGAGGAACTCCTACAATGAGCAGTTCTTC. Translation: CASSPGTGRNSYNEQFF.